This is a list of T cell receptor beta chains from one sample in a study of identical twins. TCRdb re-called the 5' RACE reads with MiXCR, one entry per CDR3 protein. The sample yields 700,000 or so distinct CDR3 sequences, over 8.5% seen once. These same records also appear under a second study, on yellow fever vaccine responses in identical twins.

The sequencing sample was made of PBMCs. Receptors were obtained from a woman younger than 35 in good health. Both conserved end residues are part of each CDR3.

V	J	CDR3
TRBV5-1	TRBJ2-5	CASSLELAGAQETQYF
TRBV7-6	TRBJ2-7	CASSSIRGSYEQYF
TRBV5-1	TRBJ1-1	CASSLASNTEAFF
TRBV27	TRBJ2-5	CASTGEGTQYF
TRBV6-1	TRBJ1-2	CASSEPRNYGYTF
TRBV5-1	TRBJ2-3	CASSSRDTATDTQYF
TRBV29-1	TRBJ2-5	CSVDQETQYF
TRBV6-4	TRBJ2-2	CATSPVAEYTGELFF
TRBV10-3	TRBJ2-7	CAAGTGGYEQYF
TRBV29-1	TRBJ2-5	CSVGPKETQYF
TRBV7-9	TRBJ1-1	CASIEDGGKNTEAFF
TRBV5-6	TRBJ2-7	CASSLEGIGEQYF
TRBV24-1	TRBJ2-2	CATSDFTGGGGELFF
TRBV3-1	TRBJ2-5	CASSQDSGFGGTQYF
TRBV14	TRBJ2-7	CASIPGSGRPCLEQYF
TRBV24-1	TRBJ2-2	CATNGGPNTGELFF
TRBV29-1	TRBJ2-1	CSVERGTGGFNEQFF
TRBV7-2	TRBJ2-3	CASSQQKIPDTQYF
TRBV29-1	TRBJ2-3	CSLSTAVGDTQYF
TRBV28	TRBJ2-7	CASSLVRNEQYF
TRBV19	TRBJ2-1	CASSIGNGIGEQFF
TRBV20-1	TRBJ2-5	CSVEITGRGYQETQYF
TRBV4-1	TRBJ2-7	CASSHARGRTYEQYF
TRBV20-1	TRBJ2-3	CSASLAGAETQYF
TRBV20-1	TRBJ2-3	CSATESSRGVDTQYF
TRBV10-3	TRBJ1-5	CAISERAQGSQPQHF
TRBV6-2/TRBV6-3	TRBJ2-3	CASRTTSADTQYF
TRBV7-2	TRBJ2-1	CASSLGWGQGIKVRNEQFF
TRBV28	TRBJ2-5	CASSGRQGLETQYF